A selection of T cell receptor beta chains follows, all from one sample in a study of human T cells and chemical hapten exposure. TCRdb reanalysed the RACE reads using MiXCR and keeps one entry per CDR3 protein. The table lists 62,000 or so distinct CDR3 sequences, roughly 9.6% of them singletons. Sequencing was performed on whole blood, taken in connection with sensitization to the hapten diphenylcyclopropenone (DPC). Receptor source: a woman aged 25 to 39 with alopecia areata. Some clones in this sample may be carry-over from other donors' samples. Both conserved end residues are trimmed from each CDR3.

v_call cdr3_aa
TRBV5-1 ASSGGDRANTGELF
TRBV6-5 ASSVGGYQETQY
TRBV4-1 ASSPGGPRAETQY
TRBV11-3 ASNYETNTGELF
TRBV4-3 ASSSEGIQY
TRBV6-2/TRBV6-3 ASTSQGSNQPQH
TRBV20-1 SARGLLLEGQY
TRBV4-3 ASSQDKGVTDTQY
TRBV2 ASSESQGYYGYT
TRBV20-1 SARWTGGTNIQY
TRBV7-8 ASSFRQGRSPLH
TRBV4-2 ASSQGEGSGTEAF
TRBV30 VWSGRRKPTEKLF
TRBV6-2/TRBV6-3 ASRRLAWDEQF
TRBV18 ASSPGTGSNSPLH
TRBV9 ASSVEGSEAF
TRBV5-4 ASSAPSGGQETQY
TRBV7-9 ASSPPRTEYNSPLH
TRBV5-4 ASSLSTNEKLF
TRBV6-5 ASRPLPGDGQPQH
TRBV5-1 ASSPDIGYNEQF
TRBV20-1 SARDRGLAGSYNEQF
TRBV20-1 SAMAPSGDQPQH
TRBV2 ASRGTSATGGELF
TRBV5-4 ASSRLAGSGEQY
TRBV28 ASSGPGDTEAF
TRBV7-9 ASSLGERRNEQF
TRBV18 ASSPGTGASGQPQH
TRBV11-2 ASSLDSARTVH
TRBV5-1 ASSPGTAQETQY
TRBV12-3/TRBV12-4 ASRRRLAGETGELF
TRBV6-6 ASTPTGQGQPQH
TRBV3-1 ASSQLQGDTEAF
TRBV12-3/TRBV12-4 ASGNRGLDMY
TRBV28 ASSPLAGEQY
TRBV20-1 SASTGGDNEKLF
TRBV7-9 ASSSDSFNEKLF
TRBV11-3 ASSWEQDYGYT
TRBV7-6 ASSIAGVGNTGELF
TRBV18 ASSPLSGGDSPLH
TRBV28 ASSSYNRGYSNNSPLH
TRBV25-1 ASSWTTDTQY
TRBV20-1 SARLGEQF
TRBV20-1 SAMQAGSGNEQF
TRBV7-8 ASSPWGVQGAETQY
TRBV29-1 SVRAVGKNIQY
TRBV5-5 ASSPSRTRTYEQY
TRBV29-1 SVDNGLGKTQY